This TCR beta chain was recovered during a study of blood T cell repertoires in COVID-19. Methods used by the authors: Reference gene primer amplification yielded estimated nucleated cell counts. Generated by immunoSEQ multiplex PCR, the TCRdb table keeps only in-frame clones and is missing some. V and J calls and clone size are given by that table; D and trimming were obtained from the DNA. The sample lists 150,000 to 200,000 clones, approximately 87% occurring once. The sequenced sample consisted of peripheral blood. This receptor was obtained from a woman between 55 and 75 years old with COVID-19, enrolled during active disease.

The CDR3, as DNA: TGCGCCAGCAGCCCCGGGACAGGGGGTATCCAGCCCCAGCATTTT. It yields the protein CASSPGTGGIQPQHF. The chain has TRBV5-1 and TRBJ1-5; 11 bases match TRBD1. This CDR3 region has 15 residues. CDR1 is SGHRS, CDR2 YFSETQ, per germline. The junction had 7 bases not matched to a gene; V was cut back by 4 bases and J by 7 bases.